The rows below give T cell receptor beta chains drawn from one sample of a study of vaccination and CD4 T cells after COVID-19. Their antigen targets remain unknown. In TCRdb, the PCR reads were re-called with MiXCR into one record per CDR3 protein. Here the sample spans about 15,000 distinct CDR3 sequences, 45% to 65% being singletons. The sample was CD4+ T cells from blood, cultured in vitro. Receptors originate from a human donor who had recovered from COVID-19. Each CDR3 is given with its conserved first and last residue. Each record gives: CDR3 DNA, CDR3 protein, V gene, D gene, J gene, clone size. A D gene is named only where the DNA matches it firmly. Not every row has a clone size; where given, it reads once, few, many or a size class.

CDR3nt: TGTGCCAGCAGCTTATTCGTGGGTCAGCCCCAGCATTTT; CDR3aa: CASSLFVGQPQHF; v_gene: TRBV7-3; d_gene: -; j_gene: TRBJ1-5; abundance: -
CDR3nt: TGTGCCATCAGTGAGTCTCGCGGGAGGGGCCCGGATACGCAGTATTTT; CDR3aa: CAISESRGRGPDTQYF; v_gene: TRBV10-3; d_gene: TRBD2; j_gene: TRBJ2-3; abundance: -
CDR3nt: TGCAGCGTTCTCTCGGCTGAAGCTTTCTTT; CDR3aa: CSVLSAEAFF; v_gene: TRBV29-1; d_gene: -; j_gene: TRBJ1-1; abundance: -
CDR3nt: TGTGCCAGAAGCTTGGCCTTTGATGATCGAGGGTGCAGGAGACGGGGTTGCTATGGCTACACCTTC; CDR3aa: CARSLAFDDRGCRRRGCYGYTF; v_gene: TRBV5-3; d_gene: -; j_gene: TRBJ1-2; abundance: -
CDR3nt: TGTGCCTGGAGTGTATCGGGGCCCCAGCATTTT; CDR3aa: CAWSVSGPQHF; v_gene: TRBV30; d_gene: -; j_gene: TRBJ1-5; abundance: once
CDR3nt: TGTGCCAGCAGCTTAACCTGGGCTCGGTACAATGAGCAGTTCTTC; CDR3aa: CASSLTWARYNEQFF; v_gene: TRBV7-2; d_gene: -; j_gene: TRBJ2-1; abundance: -
CDR3nt: TGTGCCAGCAAACTAGCGGGGGGGCGCACAGATACGCAGTATTTT; CDR3aa: CASKLAGGRTDTQYF; v_gene: TRBV7-2; d_gene: TRBD2; j_gene: TRBJ2-3; abundance: -
CDR3nt: TGTGCCAGCAGTGCGAGGAGTTCACCCCTCCACTTT; CDR3aa: CASSARSSPLHF; v_gene: TRBV6-1; d_gene: -; j_gene: TRBJ1-6; abundance: -
CDR3nt: TGTGCCACCAGTGTTGGTGTCCAAGGAGGGGCCAAATTCTCAGATACGCAGTATTTT; CDR3aa: CATSVGVQGGAKFSDTQYF; v_gene: TRBV24-1; d_gene: -; j_gene: TRBJ2-3; abundance: -
CDR3nt: TGTGCCAGTAGTCTATTAGACAGGGTCAATCAGCCCCAGCATTTT; CDR3aa: CASSLLDRVNQPQHF; v_gene: TRBV19; d_gene: TRBD1; j_gene: TRBJ1-5; abundance: -
CDR3nt: TGCAGTGCAACCGGACAGGGCTATAATTCACCCCTCCACTTT; CDR3aa: CSATGQGYNSPLHF; v_gene: TRBV20-1; d_gene: TRBD1; j_gene: TRBJ1-6; abundance: -
CDR3nt: TGTGCCAGCAGTTATTGGCCGCCCAGGTGGTATGGCTACACCTTC; CDR3aa: CASSYWPPRWYGYTF; v_gene: TRBV6-2/TRBV6-3; d_gene: -; j_gene: TRBJ1-2; abundance: few
CDR3nt: TGTGCCAGCAGCCCGACAGGGTCCTACGAGCAGTACTTC; CDR3aa: CASSPTGSYEQYF; v_gene: TRBV5-4; d_gene: TRBD1; j_gene: TRBJ2-7; abundance: -
CDR3nt: TGTGCCAGCAGCTTTTGGACAGGGGGGAACACCGGGGAGCTGTTTTTT; CDR3aa: CASSFWTGGNTGELFF; v_gene: TRBV7-9; d_gene: TRBD1; j_gene: TRBJ2-2; abundance: once
CDR3nt: TGCAGTGCTAGAGGACTAGCGGGACCGGGGAGCACCAATGAGCAGTTCTTC; CDR3aa: CSARGLAGPGSTNEQFF; v_gene: TRBV20-1; d_gene: TRBD2; j_gene: TRBJ2-1; abundance: -
CDR3nt: TGTGCCAGCAGCCACACAACAGGGAACACTGAAGCTTTCTTT; CDR3aa: CASSHTTGNTEAFF; v_gene: TRBV7-9; d_gene: -; j_gene: TRBJ1-1; abundance: -
CDR3nt: TGTGCCATCAGTGAGGGGGGAGTTAATGAAAAACTGTTTTTT; CDR3aa: CAISEGGVNEKLFF; v_gene: TRBV10-3; d_gene: -; j_gene: TRBJ1-4; abundance: few
CDR3nt: TGTGCCAGTAGGGGGGACAAGCCCAAGAGCTCCTATAATTCACCCCTCCACTTT; CDR3aa: CASRGDKPKSSYNSPLHF; v_gene: TRBV19; d_gene: -; j_gene: TRBJ1-6; abundance: -
CDR3nt: TGTGCCAGTAGTATTAATGGCTTCTCCTACAATGAGCAGTTCTTC; CDR3aa: CASSINGFSYNEQFF; v_gene: TRBV19; d_gene: -; j_gene: TRBJ2-1; abundance: -
CDR3nt: TGTGCCAGCAGCTTAGGTGGGGCAGGTATGAATGAGCAGTTCTTC; CDR3aa: CASSLGGAGMNEQFF; v_gene: TRBV7-9; d_gene: -; j_gene: TRBJ2-1; abundance: few
CDR3nt: TGTGCCAGCAGTAGGACAGGGGAGTCGTATGGCTACACCTTC; CDR3aa: CASSRTGESYGYTF; v_gene: TRBV6-1; d_gene: TRBD1; j_gene: TRBJ1-2; abundance: once
CDR3nt: TGTGCCAGCAGCTTCAGCCCCGGAGAGACCCAGTACTTC; CDR3aa: CASSFSPGETQYF; v_gene: TRBV5-3; d_gene: -; j_gene: TRBJ2-5; abundance: -
CDR3nt: TGCAGTGCTAATGACAGGGCCACCTGGAACACTGAAGCTTTCTTT; CDR3aa: CSANDRATWNTEAFF; v_gene: TRBV20-1; d_gene: TRBD1; j_gene: TRBJ1-1; abundance: -
CDR3nt: TGCGCCAGCAGTGAGTCCCGACTAGCGGGGGCCTACAATGAGCAGTTCTTC; CDR3aa: CASSESRLAGAYNEQFF; v_gene: TRBV10-2; d_gene: TRBD2; j_gene: TRBJ2-1; abundance: -
CDR3nt: TGTGCCAGCAGATTCCAGGGGGCTAGGACAGATACGCAGTATTTT; CDR3aa: CASRFQGARTDTQYF; v_gene: TRBV6-1; d_gene: TRBD1; j_gene: TRBJ2-3; abundance: few
CDR3nt: TGTGCCAGCAGCCTTCGGGACAGGTCTAACTATGGCTACACCTTC; CDR3aa: CASSLRDRSNYGYTF; v_gene: TRBV7-9; d_gene: TRBD1; j_gene: TRBJ1-2; abundance: -
CDR3nt: TGTGCCTCTGGAGTCCTAGCGGGTCCCTACAATGAGCAGTTCTTC; CDR3aa: CASGVLAGPYNEQFF; v_gene: TRBV7-2; d_gene: TRBD2; j_gene: TRBJ2-1; abundance: -
CDR3nt: TGTGCCAGCAGTGATGGGACTAGGGTTAATGAGCAGTTCTTC; CDR3aa: CASSDGTRVNEQFF; v_gene: TRBV2; d_gene: TRBD2; j_gene: TRBJ2-1; abundance: -
CDR3nt: TGTGCCAGCAGCTCTGGAAGGGGGCAGGGGGGTTTCGAGACCCAGTACTTC; CDR3aa: CASSSGRGQGGFETQYF; v_gene: TRBV5-4; d_gene: -; j_gene: TRBJ2-5; abundance: -
CDR3nt: TGCAGTGCGACAACCGGGACGAGCAATCAGCCCCAGCATTTT; CDR3aa: CSATTGTSNQPQHF; v_gene: TRBV20-1; d_gene: -; j_gene: TRBJ1-5; abundance: few
CDR3nt: TGCAGTGCTAGAGATCGGGGCAGGGGGGCCGGCGAGCAGTACTTC; CDR3aa: CSARDRGRGAGEQYF; v_gene: TRBV20-1; d_gene: -; j_gene: TRBJ2-7; abundance: -
CDR3nt: TGTGCCAGCAGCGATTTAGGGGGTATAATCGACGAGCAGTACTTC; CDR3aa: CASSDLGGIIDEQYF; v_gene: TRBV5-6; d_gene: -; j_gene: TRBJ2-7; abundance: -
CDR3nt: TGCAGTGCTAGAACGCCGGGACGAGTAACTGAAGCTTTCTTT; CDR3aa: CSARTPGRVTEAFF; v_gene: TRBV20-1; d_gene: -; j_gene: TRBJ1-1; abundance: -
CDR3nt: TGTGCCAGCAGTGCGTTTAGCGGGGGAGGAGATACGCAGTATTTT; CDR3aa: CASSAFSGGGDTQYF; v_gene: TRBV2; d_gene: TRBD2; j_gene: TRBJ2-3; abundance: few
CDR3nt: TGTGCCATCAGTCCGACTAGCGGGGGGCCGAACACCGGGGAGCTGTTTTTT; CDR3aa: CAISPTSGGPNTGELFF; v_gene: TRBV10-3; d_gene: TRBD2; j_gene: TRBJ2-2; abundance: -
CDR3nt: TGTGCCAGCAGTTCCCTAGGCGGAAACTACAATGAGCAGTTCTTC; CDR3aa: CASSSLGGNYNEQFF; v_gene: TRBV6-5; d_gene: -; j_gene: TRBJ2-1; abundance: -
CDR3nt: TGCAGTGCTCCCGGGAGGACTGGAAACACCATATATTTT; CDR3aa: CSAPGRTGNTIYF; v_gene: TRBV20-1; d_gene: -; j_gene: TRBJ1-3; abundance: few
CDR3nt: TGTGCCACCAGCAGAGCCGGGACAGGGAAGACTGAAGCTTTCTTT; CDR3aa: CATSRAGTGKTEAFF; v_gene: TRBV15; d_gene: TRBD1; j_gene: TRBJ1-1; abundance: -
CDR3nt: TGCAGTGCCGAATGGCAGGGGGCCGGGCAGTACTTC; CDR3aa: CSAEWQGAGQYF; v_gene: TRBV20-1; d_gene: TRBD1; j_gene: TRBJ2-7; abundance: once
CDR3nt: TGTGCCAGCAGTTACATTCCTAATAAGACCCAGTACTTC; CDR3aa: CASSYIPNKTQYF; v_gene: TRBV6-5; d_gene: -; j_gene: TRBJ2-5; abundance: few
CDR3nt: TGCAGTGCTAGAGATCCCATTGGGGGGGGCCTCGACGAGCAGTACTTC; CDR3aa: CSARDPIGGGLDEQYF; v_gene: TRBV20-1; d_gene: -; j_gene: TRBJ2-7; abundance: -
CDR3nt: TGTGCCAGCAGTTACTCTGACAGCTCTGGAAACACCATATATTTT; CDR3aa: CASSYSDSSGNTIYF; v_gene: TRBV6-5; d_gene: -; j_gene: TRBJ1-3; abundance: -
CDR3nt: TGTGCCAGTAGTATTTCTTTGAATAGCAATCAGCCCCAGCATTTT; CDR3aa: CASSISLNSNQPQHF; v_gene: TRBV19; d_gene: -; j_gene: TRBJ1-5; abundance: few
CDR3nt: TGCGCCAGCAGCCAAGATCCTGCAGGGAGTGATGTCTATGGCTACACCTTC; CDR3aa: CASSQDPAGSDVYGYTF; v_gene: TRBV4-3; d_gene: -; j_gene: TRBJ1-2; abundance: few
CDR3nt: TGCAGTGCTGGACTAGCGGGACCATACAATGAGCAGTTCTTC; CDR3aa: CSAGLAGPYNEQFF; v_gene: TRBV20-1; d_gene: TRBD2; j_gene: TRBJ2-1; abundance: -
CDR3nt: TGCAGTGCTAGAGATCCCGGGGGCCCAGGAGATACGCAGTATTTT; CDR3aa: CSARDPGGPGDTQYF; v_gene: TRBV20-1; d_gene: -; j_gene: TRBJ2-3; abundance: few
CDR3nt: TGTGCCAGCAGCCAAGATTACCAAGTTGATACGCAGTATTTT; CDR3aa: CASSQDYQVDTQYF; v_gene: TRBV14; d_gene: -; j_gene: TRBJ2-3; abundance: -
CDR3nt: TGTGCCAGTAGTATATTGGGGCTAACGAACACTGAAGCTTTCTTT; CDR3aa: CASSILGLTNTEAFF; v_gene: TRBV19; d_gene: -; j_gene: TRBJ1-1; abundance: few
CDR3nt: TGTGCCATCAGTGAGACCATGGGACACTACGAGCAGTACTTC; CDR3aa: CAISETMGHYEQYF; v_gene: TRBV10-3; d_gene: -; j_gene: TRBJ2-7; abundance: -
CDR3nt: TGTGCCAGCAGCAGACAGGGTCGCTATGGCTACACCTTC; CDR3aa: CASSRQGRYGYTF; v_gene: TRBV11-3; d_gene: TRBD1; j_gene: TRBJ1-2; abundance: few
CDR3nt: TGCAGTGCTAGAGATCTTACTAGCGCTACGGGTTCCGGGGAGCTGTTTTTT; CDR3aa: CSARDLTSATGSGELFF; v_gene: TRBV20-1; d_gene: TRBD2; j_gene: TRBJ2-2; abundance: -
CDR3nt: TGCAGTGCCATAGGGAACTATGGCTACACCTTC; CDR3aa: CSAIGNYGYTF; v_gene: TRBV20-1; d_gene: -; j_gene: TRBJ1-2; abundance: -
CDR3nt: TGTGCCACCAGTGATTTAGGCATGACAGGCACAGATACGCAGTATTTT; CDR3aa: CATSDLGMTGTDTQYF; v_gene: TRBV24-1; d_gene: -; j_gene: TRBJ2-3; abundance: -